Below are 27 T cell receptor beta chains sequenced from a single sample in a study of T cell responses to AZD1222 COVID-19 vaccine (dated by TCRdb to the early 2020s). Library preparation was by the immunoSEQ multiplex PCR assay. TCRdb retrieved this table from immuneACCESS and kept in-frame rearrangements only. Not all clones are present; in checked studies, unresolved V genes account for under half, and no reason is known for the remainder. In all, the sample holds 140,000 or so clones, and approximately 91% of those were seen once. The ten largest clones add up to around 1.8% of the sample. The time point label of this sample denotes: about 28 days (+/-7) after the second vaccine dose. Sequencing used peripheral blood, obtained 28 days after the second AZD1222 dose. These receptors were obtained from an adult who received the AZD1222 COVID-19 vaccine.

The V and J genes are TRBV10-2 and TRBJ2-3, with TRBD2 matching 10 bases. The germline V gene has CDR1 WSHSY and CDR2 SAAADI. V lost 2 bases to trimming and J lost 5 bases; unmatched junction nucleotides: 10. The CDR3 consists of 17 residues. CDR3 bases: TGCGCCAGCAGTGAGCCGCGGGGTCTAGCGGGGGTAGATACGCAGTATTTT. Its translation: CASSEPRGLAGVDTQYF.

This chain joins TRBV11-2 and TRBJ1-3; D remains unclear. The CDR3 is 14 residues long. The V and J ends lost 2 bases and 0 bases respectively, with 5 bases between them. The germline gives CDR1 SGHAT, CDR2 FQNNGV. CDR3 residues: CASSLLSSGNTIYF. In DNA form, the CDR3 reads TGTGCCAGCAGCTTACTTAGCTCTGGAAACACCATATATTTT.

The gene calls are TRBV7-7 and TRBJ2-3; D remains ambiguous. The CDR3 is 13 amino acids. Trimming stripped 5 bases from V and 4 bases from J, with 10 bases between. Germline V gene lookup returns CDR1 SSHAT and CDR2 FNYEAQ (reference sequence). This chain's CDR3 is CASSAQIADTQYF. CDR3 sequence (DNA): TGTGCCAGCAGCGCCCAGATTGCAGATACGCAGTATTTT.

For the CDR3, the DNA is TGTGCCAGCGGGACCCGCACTGAAGCTTTCTTT. As protein: CASGTRTEAFF. This chain connects TRBV11-2 to TRBJ1-1, with D possibly matching TRBD1 (5 bases). Germline assignment: CDR1 SGHAT and CDR2 FQNNGV. V was cut by 8 bases and J by 4 bases, with 8 bases left in between. CDR3 length: 11 amino acids. Drawing the rest from reference TRBV11-2 and TRBJ1-1, the complete variable domain is EAGVAQSPRYKIIEKRQSVAFWCNPISGHATLYWYQQILGQGPKLLIQFQNNGVVDDSQLPKDRFSAERLKGVDSTLKIQPAKLEDSAVYLCASGTRTEAFFGQGTRLTVV.

The chain employs TRBV7-3 and TRBJ2-2, with a possible D match to TRBD1 (8 bases). V lost 5 bases and J 6 bases, leaving 16 bases between the germline ends. CDR3 size: 15 residues. Germline V gives CDR1 SGHTA, CDR2 FQGTGA. The CDR3 region is CASSPTGGGAGELFF. The CDR3 nucleotides are TGTGCCAGCAGCCCCACAGGGGGGGGAGCCGGGGAGCTGTTTTTT.

The sample holds one count of this clone. The chain has TRBV7-2 and TRBJ1-6; no clear D gene. The CDR3 is made up of 15 amino acids. The V end lost 1 base, the J end lost 6 bases, and 10 bases lay between the germline ends. Germline lookup yields CDR1 SGHTA and CDR2 FQGNSA. Here the CDR3 reads CASSLVPERNSPLHF. CDR3 in DNA: TGTGCCAGCAGCTTAGTCCCCGAGCGTAATTCACCCCTCCACTTT.

The rearrangement links TRBV30 to TRBJ2-7; TRBD1 is a possible D gene (6 bases). Trimming cost V 3 bases and J 5 bases, with 14 bases left between them. The CDR3 runs to 13 residues. Germline V gene sequence: CDR1 GTSNPN, CDR2 SVGIG (reference sequence). The CDR3, as DNA: TGTGCCTGGAGGGACAGCGGCAGGCACGAGCAGTACTTC. It yields the protein CAWRDSGRHEQYF.

The J gene is TRBJ1-5, the V gene TRBV4-2, with 7 bases fitting TRBD1. After removal of 3 bases from V and 3 bases from J, the junction contained 5 bases not matched to a gene. The germline CDR1 and CDR2 sequences are LGHNA and YNFKEQ. CDR3 size: 15 residues. Here the CDR3 reads CASSQITGANQPQHF. The CDR3 DNA reads TGTGCCAGCAGCCAGATCACAGGGGCCAATCAGCCCCAGCATTTT.

The chain has TRBV7-8 and TRBJ2-7; D possibly corresponds to TRBD2 (5 bases). The CDR3 has 15 residues. Germline lookup yields CDR1 SGHVS and CDR2 FQNEAQ. Trimming took off 4 bases at V and 3 bases at J, with 16 bases between the two ends. The CDR3 protein is CASSSSSPIHYEQYF. The CDR3 region has the DNA TGTGCCAGCAGCTCTAGCAGCCCTATCCACTACGAGCAGTACTTC. Complete variable domain (other parts from reference TRBV7-8 and TRBJ2-7): GAGVSQSPRYKVAKRGQDVALRCDPISGHVSLFWYQQALGQGPEFLTYFQNEAQLDKSGLPSDRFFAERPEGSVSTLKIQRTQQEDSAVYLCASSSSSPIHYEQYFGPGTRLTVT.

The chain recombines TRBV27 with TRBJ1-1, with 7 bases fitting TRBD1. The V gene end was trimmed by 2 bases and the J gene end by 4 bases; junction bases not matched to a gene: 10. This CDR3 has 16 amino acids. Per germline, CDR1 MNHEY and CDR2 SMNVEV (reference sequence). In DNA form, the CDR3 reads TGTGCCAGCAGTTTAAGCCACGACAGGGAGGTCACTGAAGCTTTCTTT. This gives the protein CASSLSHDREVTEAFF.

The rearrangement links TRBV30 to TRBJ1-5; D is uncertain. V lost 1 base and J 3 bases, leaving 4 bases between the germline ends. The CDR3 is made up of 12 amino acids. Germline lookup yields CDR1 GTSNPN and CDR2 SVGIG (reference sequence). CDR3 nucleotide sequence: TGTGCCTGGAGTGAAAACAATCAGCCCCAGCATTTT. Amino acid sequence: CAWSENNQPQHF.

This clone showed up just a few times. The chain recombines TRBV2 with TRBJ1-2; D gene unclear. Trimming removed 3 bases from V and 4 bases from J, with 9 bases in between. Germline V gene sequence: CDR1 SNHLY, CDR2 FYNNEI. This CDR3 has 13 residues. CDR3 residues: CASSERASYGYTF. The CDR3 DNA is TGTGCCAGCAGTGAGCGCGCTTCCTATGGCTACACCTTC.

This clone was seen just once. The chain couples TRBV12-3 or TRBV12-4 to TRBJ1-2, with D maybe TRBD1 (5 bases). The V gene lost 0 bases and the J gene lost 5 bases, with 7 bases spanning the gap. The length of the CDR3 is 13 residues. In DNA, the CDR3 is TGTGCCAGCAGTTTAGCAGACAGTTATGGCTACACCTTC. Encoded protein: CASSLADSYGYTF.

This chain joins TRBV12-5 and TRBJ2-7, with D possibly being TRBD1 (5 bases). V gave up 0 bases and J gave up 3 bases, with 12 bases separating them. Germline CDR1 reads LGHNT; CDR2 reads FRNRAP. This CDR3 contains 15 residues. The CDR3 sequence is CASGLVGVWDYEQYF. CDR3 nucleotides: TGTGCTAGTGGTTTGGTAGGGGTCTGGGACTACGAGCAGTACTTC.

The chain joins TRBV9 to TRBJ1-1, with a weak D call TRBD1 (5 bases). The CDR3 covers 14 residues. CDR1 SGDLS and CDR2 YYNGEE come from the germline V gene. The V end lost 3 bases, the J end lost 0 bases, and 9 bases lay between the germline ends. The DNA of the CDR3 is TGTGCCAGCAGCGCCAGGGCTATGAACACTGAAGCTTTCTTT. Residues: CASSARAMNTEAFF.

The chain recombines TRBV4-2 with TRBJ2-1; D is possibly TRBD1 (7 bases). V was trimmed by 4 bases and J by 7 bases, leaving 20 bases between them. This CDR3 region has 16 residues. Germline V lookup: CDR1 LGHNA, CDR2 YNFKEQ. The CDR3 sequence: CASSPGGSGEGNEQFF. CDR3 in DNA: TGTGCCAGCAGCCCAGGGGGGAGCGGTGAAGGGAATGAGCAGTTCTTC.

V is TRBV21-1 and J is TRBJ1-5. TRBV21-1 is designated a pseudogene. The CDR3 sequence is 14 residues long. CDR3 sequence: CASLPKRDNQPQHF. In DNA, the CDR3 is TGTGCCAGCCTTCCTAAGAGGGATAATCAGCCCCAGCATTTT.

Notes on this clone: Other DNA sequences from this sample encode an identical CDR3 as well. The V and J genes are TRBV9 and TRBJ2-7, with 8 bases that match TRBD2. CDR1 is SGDLS, CDR2 YYNGEE, per germline. This CDR3 is 15 amino acids long. Unmatched junction bases numbered 6, after V lost 4 bases and J lost 0 bases. Here the CDR3 reads CASSRTSGSSYEQYF. CDR3 coding DNA: TGTGCCAGCAGCAGAACTAGCGGAAGCTCCTACGAGCAGTACTTC.

The chain carries TRBV2 and TRBJ2-7; 10 nucleotides agree with TRBD2. There are 13 residues in the CDR3. The germline gives CDR1 SNHLY, CDR2 FYNNEI. V was pared by 9 bases and J by 4 bases, with 6 bases of the junction left unmatched. The CDR3 nucleotides are TGTGCCAGTAGCGGGGGGTCCCAGTACGAGCAGTACTTC. Encoded protein: CASSGGSQYEQYF. The whole variable domain, remainder taken from reference TRBV2 and TRBJ2-7, is EPEVTQTPSHQVTQMGQEVILRCVPISNHLYFYWYRQILGQKVEFLVSFYNNEISEKSEIFDDQFSVERPDGSNFTLKIRSTKLEDSAMYFCASSGGSQYEQYFGPGTRLTVT.

This chain joins TRBV10-1 and TRBJ2-1, with TRBD2 matching over 8 bases. CDR1 and CDR2 from the germline V gene are WNHNN and SYGVQD (reference sequence). The length of the CDR3 is 16 residues. The J segment lost 1 base and the V segment lost 2 bases, leaving 4 bases of the junction unmatched. CDR3 nucleotides: TGCGCCAGCAGTGAGAGGATAGCGGGATCCTACAATGAGCAGTTCTTC. It codes for CASSERIAGSYNEQFF.

This chain uses TRBV6-5 with TRBJ2-7; D is unclear. The CDR3 consists of 12 residues. Germline values: CDR1 MNHEY, CDR2 SVGAGI. V dropped 8 bases and J dropped 3 bases, with 11 bases sitting between them. CDR3 loop: CASRATYYEQYF. Written as DNA, the CDR3 is TGTGCCAGCCGGGCGACTTACTACGAGCAGTACTTC.

This rearrangement joins TRBV5-1 to TRBJ2-7; 9 nucleotides agree with TRBD1. The CDR3 is made up of 14 amino acids. Germline loops: CDR1 SGHRS, CDR2 YFSETQ. V was clipped by 5 bases and J by 7 bases; unmatched bases: 10. CDR3 sequence: CASRPGQGTGEQYF. The CDR3 DNA reads TGCGCCAGCAGACCTGGACAGGGGACTGGGGAGCAGTACTTC.

The chain carries TRBV2 and TRBJ2-7; 9 nucleotides agree with TRBD1. CDR3 length: 13 residues. Germline assignment: CDR1 SNHLY and CDR2 FYNNEI. The V segment lost 4 bases and the J segment 6 bases; nucleotides outside the gene matches: 4. CDR3 in amino acids: CASSGTTGGEQYF. Here the CDR3 DNA reads TGTGCCAGCAGTGGAACGACAGGGGGCGAGCAGTACTTC.

This chain joins TRBV12-3 or TRBV12-4 and TRBJ2-1, with a tentative D call TRBD2 (6 bases). Trimming took off 8 bases at V and 1 base at J, with 6 bases between the two ends. The CDR3 has 12 amino acids. Here the CDR3 reads CASGTSYNEQFF. The CDR3 DNA reads TGTGCCAGCGGGACTTCCTACAATGAGCAGTTCTTC.

For the CDR3, the DNA is TGCAGCGTGCGCCGGGACAGTCACGAGCAGTACTTC. It codes for CSVRRDSHEQYF. J is TRBJ2-7 and V is TRBV29-1; 7 positions agree with TRBD1. Germline-derived CDR1 and CDR2 are SQVTM and ANQGSEA. There are 12 residues in the CDR3. The junction had 7 bases not matched to a gene; V was cut back by 6 bases and J by 5 bases.

J is TRBJ2-4 and V is TRBV11-2; D is tentatively TRBD1 or TRBD2 (6 bases each). Trimming took 3 bases from V and 2 from J, leaving 11 bases between them. This CDR3 has 15 residues. Looked up from germline, CDR1 is SGHAT and CDR2 is FQNNGV. The CDR3 reads CASSFGGSSKNIQYF. In nucleotides, the CDR3 is TGTGCCAGCAGCTTCGGGGGCTCATCCAAAAACATTCAGTACTTC.

J is TRBJ2-5 and V is TRBV7-2; TRBD1 is a possible D gene (8 bases). Between the trimmed V and J ends, which lost 4 bases and 1 base, there was a span of 16 bases. CDR1 SGHTA and CDR2 FQGNSA come from the germline V gene. This CDR3 region has 16 residues. This CDR3 reads CASSSGQGGSQETQYF. Written as DNA, the CDR3 is TGTGCCAGCAGCTCAGGACAGGGAGGGTCCCAAGAGACCCAGTACTTC.